This entry lists 12 T cell receptor beta chains sequenced from one sample in a study of blood T cells in healthy people across ages. Primed by a sample-barcoded 5' primer and a J-beta primer mix, a second PCR proceeded for about 7 to 12 cycles. TCRdb redid the calling of the 5' RACE reads with MiXCR, one entry per CDR3 protein. The table includes 600,000 or so distinct CDR3 sequences, around 20% detected once. Specimen: blood. Receptors originate from a man in his 70s in good health.

This clonotype was detected ten times or more. The chain uses TRBV6-6 and TRBJ1-2, with TRBD1 matching over 11 bases. This CDR3 is 15 amino acids long. Germline assignment: CDR1 MNHNY and CDR2 SVGAGI (reference sequence). V shed 5 bases, J shed 6 bases, and the junction held 8 bases outside the gene matches. CDR3: CASSDPGQGADGYTF. The CDR3 DNA is TGTGCCAGCAGTGACCCAGGACAGGGGGCGGATGGCTACACCTTC.

The chain employs TRBV3-1 and TRBJ2-1; the D is unclear. Per germline, CDR1 LGHDT and CDR2 YNNKEL (reference sequence). V was clipped by 6 bases and J by 5 bases, with 17 bases between them. This CDR3 contains 15 residues. The DNA for the CDR3 is TGTGCCAGCAGTTCCGGCCGACTGAAAAACAATGAGCAGTTCTTC. As protein: CASSSGRLKNNEQFF.

This clonotype has at least ten counts. The V call is TRBV6-2 or TRBV6-3, the J call TRBJ2-5, with D possibly TRBD2 on 7 matching bases. The CDR3 spans 12 residues. Germline CDR1 is MNHEY and CDR2 is SVGEGT. The V and J ends lost 6 bases and 6 bases respectively, with 11 bases between them. Here the CDR3 reads CASRRGQKTQYF. CDR3 in DNA: TGTGCCAGCAGGCGGGGGCAGAAGACCCAGTACTTC.

This clonotype was recorded a few times. The rearrangement links TRBV9 to TRBJ1-1; D is perhaps TRBD1 (6 bases). Germline values: CDR1 SGDLS, CDR2 YYNGEE. The CDR3 totals 14 residues. With 2 bases removed from V and 3 bases from J, the gap between germline ends came to 11 bases. In DNA form, the CDR3 reads TGTGCCAGCAGCGTCAATTCAGGGGACACTGAAGCTTTCTTT. It encodes CASSVNSGDTEAFF.

The chain combines TRBV12-3 or TRBV12-4 with TRBJ2-1, with D hard to call. Trimming shortened V by 4 bases and J by 5 bases, and 12 bases separated the two germline ends. The CDR3 extends over 14 amino acids. CDR3 nucleotides: TGTGCCAGCAGTTCAGCCCGGTGGGACAATGAGCAGTTCTTC. This codes for CASSSARWDNEQFF.

V is TRBV12-5 and J is TRBJ1-3; 11 bases are a match to TRBD1. CDR1 LGHNT and CDR2 FRNRAP come from the germline V gene. There are 18 residues in the CDR3. J was trimmed by 3 bases and V by 2 bases; bases with no gene match: 9. The CDR3 bases are TGTGCTAGTGGTTTGTTGGACAGGGGGCCTAACTTTGGAAACACCATATATTTT. Protein: CASGLLDRGPNFGNTIYF.

Only a few counts were recorded for this clonotype. The gene calls are TRBV29-1 and TRBJ2-3, with unresolved D. Germline lookup yields CDR1 SQVTM and CDR2 ANQGSEA. CDR3 length equals 13 residues. Trimming cost V 4 bases and J 2 bases, with 10 bases left between them. The CDR3 sequence is CSVGVVDTDTQYF. Here the CDR3 DNA reads TGCAGCGTTGGGGTGGTCGACACAGATACGCAGTATTTT.

This chain joins TRBV7-8 and TRBJ2-7; 8 bases align to TRBD1. The V segment lost 4 bases and the J segment 2 bases; nucleotides outside the gene matches: 7. Looked up from germline, CDR1 is SGHVS and CDR2 is FQNEAQ. The CDR3 runs 15 residues. The CDR3 nucleotides are TGTGCCAGCAGCTGGGGAACAGGGGGTCCCTACGAGCAGTACTTC. This translates into CASSWGTGGPYEQYF.

This rearrangement joins TRBV3-1 to TRBJ2-4; 8 nucleotides match TRBD1. The germline V gene encodes CDR1 LGHDT and CDR2 YNNKEL (reference sequence). The V segment lost 1 base and the J segment 1 base; nucleotides outside the gene matches: 0. The CDR3 consists of 15 residues. CDR3 bases: TGTGCCAGCAGCCAAGGGACAGGGGCCAAAAACATTCAGTACTTC. This encodes CASSQGTGAKNIQYF.

J is TRBJ2-1 and V is TRBV20-1; 10 bases fit TRBD2. Germline CDR1 is DFQATT and CDR2 is SNEGSKA (reference sequence). Unmatched junction bases numbered 5, after V lost 0 bases and J lost 0 bases. The CDR3 has 17 residues. The DNA for the CDR3 is TGCAGTGCTAGAGATTGGGCTAGCGGGGGCTCCTACAATGAGCAGTTCTTC. Its translation is CSARDWASGGSYNEQFF.

The chain is built from TRBV11-2 and TRBJ2-5, with TRBD2 matching 11 bases. The DNA end favors TRBJ2-1, so the J call may be wrong. Germline CDR1 reads SGHAT; CDR2 reads FQNNGV. CDR3 length: 16 amino acids. CDR3 loop: CASSLISRSGRAEQFF. CDR3 sequence (DNA): TGTGCCAGCAGTTTAATATCACGTAGCGGGAGGGCCGAGCAGTTCTTC.

The table lists this clonotype with a few counts. The genes are TRBV12-3 or TRBV12-4 and TRBJ1-4, with 9 bases aligning to TRBD1. The CDR3 has 15 residues. V shed 5 bases, J shed 7 bases, and the junction held 8 bases outside the gene matches. CDR3 sequence (DNA): TGTGCCAGCAGTGGAGGGACAGGGAAAGTTGAAAAACTGTTTTTT. It encodes CASSGGTGKVEKLFF.